This passage covers 6 T cell receptor beta chains from one sample sequenced in a study of a mutant IDH1 vaccine in newly diagnosed glioma. No antigen is known for these receptors. Sequencing used immunoSEQ multiplex PCR; TCRdb keeps in-frame clones, though not all of them. The table has about 30,000 clones, around 89% seen once; the top ten hold 2% to 3%. Time point indicated: week 23, last vaccination. The investigators gave 300 ug of mutant IDH1 20-mer peptide in each vaccine dose, together with topical imiquimod. Specimen: PBMCs, collected from a glioma patient whose treatment included an IDH1 peptide vaccine. Receptors were obtained from a middle-aged man with glioma.

The chain employs TRBV4-3 and TRBJ2-1, with 11 nucleotides matching TRBD2. This CDR3 has 16 amino acids. V lost 0 bases, J lost 4 bases, and 2 bases stayed unmatched. Germline assignment: CDR1 LGHNA and CDR2 YSLEER. As DNA, the CDR3 is TGCGCCAGCAGCCAAGAGGGACTAGCGGTATACAATGAGCAGTTCTTC. This codes for CASSQEGLAVYNEQFF.

The CDR3 bases are TGTGCCAGCAGCTCAGACGGCCCTATTCTCTACGAGCAGTACTTC. This sequence encodes CASSSDGPILYEQYF. The V gene is TRBV11-1, the J gene TRBJ2-7; no definite D call. The germline CDR1 and CDR2 sequences are SGHAT and FQDESV (reference sequence). The CDR3 extends over 15 amino acids. Deletions cut 4 bases from V and 3 bases from J, with 16 bases between.

This chain uses TRBV2 with TRBJ2-2, with D unclear. Germline CDR1 and CDR2: SNHLY and FYNNEI. Trimming took 6 bases from V and 2 from J, leaving 10 bases between them. This CDR3 is 14 amino acids long. The CDR3 sequence: CASRAEINTGELFF. The CDR3 nucleotides read TGTGCCAGCAGAGCAGAAATAAACACCGGGGAGCTGTTTTTT.

This clone was counted once. This rearrangement joins TRBV30 to TRBJ2-5; 7 bases are a match to TRBD2. This CDR3 comprises 13 residues. Germline CDR1 and CDR2: GTSNPN and SVGIG (reference sequence). Trimming took 1 base from V and 1 from J; bases not matched to a gene: 0. The CDR3 nucleotides are TGTGCCTGGAGTGGACTAGCCCAAGAGACCCAGTACTTC. Translating it yields CAWSGLAQETQYF. The full variable domain, with the rest looked up from reference TRBV30 and TRBJ2-5, is SQTIHQWPATLVQPVGSPLSLECTVEGTSNPNLYWYRQAAGRGLQLLFYSVGIGQISSEVPQNLSASRPQDRQFILSSKKLLLSDSGFYLCAWSGLAQETQYFGPGTRLLVL.

Only one count was recorded for this clone. The chain has TRBV7-2 and TRBJ2-3; weak D call: TRBD2 (6 bases). V dropped 2 bases and J dropped 6 bases, with 15 bases sitting between them. Germline CDR1 is SGHTA and CDR2 is FQGNSA. CDR3 length: 15 residues. The CDR3 loop reads CASSLPGRDVDTQYF. CDR3 nucleotides: TGTGCCAGCAGCTTACCGGGGCGGGATGTGGATACGCAGTATTTT.

V gene TRBV18 combines with J gene TRBJ2-7; no reliable D call. The CDR3 runs 12 residues. V was pared by 6 bases and J by 6 bases, with 12 bases between. Germline CDR1 reads KGHSH; CDR2 reads LQKENI. The CDR3 coding sequence is TGTGCCAGCTCCCTCTCGGTATCCGAGCAGTACGTC. Its protein is CASSLSVSEQYV.